The 8 T cell receptor beta chains given below trace back to one sample, sequenced in a study of cytomegalovirus exposure and HLA in healthy donors (dated by TCRdb to about 2017). Preparation of the library involved the immunoSEQ multiplex PCR assay. The multiplex PCR relied on a mix of 60 forward primers for TCR Vbeta segments and 13 reverse primers for TCR Jbeta segments. The table comes from immuneACCESS by way of TCRdb, which keeps in-frame sequences with V and J called. Part of the clones is missing from these tables; in studies checked, under half for an unresolved V gene and the rest for unknown reasons. The sample table records fewer than 150,000 clones; roughly 70% of these occur just once. Jointly, the top ten make up about 3.4% of the sample. The specimen sequenced was PBMCs. The source is a man aged 35 to 55 in good health and CMV-seronegative.

The V gene is TRBV2, the J gene TRBJ1-5, with D hard to call. V was shortened by 3 bases and J by 7 bases, with 13 bases between the two germline ends. Germline V lookup: CDR1 SNHLY, CDR2 FYNNEI. The CDR3 has 14 residues. CDR3 sequence reads: CASSEEGYVQPQHF. CDR3 coding DNA: TGTGCCAGCAGTGAGGAGGGCTACGTACAGCCCCAGCATTTT.

This clone has a handful of counts. The chain has TRBV7-2 and TRBJ2-1; D perhaps matches TRBD2 (7 bases). Germline V gene lookup returns CDR1 SGHTA and CDR2 FQGNSA. The V and J ends lost 2 bases and 0 bases respectively, with 11 bases between them. The CDR3 is made up of 16 amino acids. The CDR3 DNA reads as TGTGCCAGCAGCTTACTGGGGGGGGCCTCCTACAATGAGCAGTTCTTC. This codes for CASSLLGGASYNEQFF.

The CDR3 bases are TGTGCCAGTAGTGGCGGGAGCTCCTACAATGAGCAGTTCTTC. Encoded protein: CASSGGSSYNEQFF. The V gene is TRBV19, the J gene TRBJ2-1, with 7 bases fitting TRBD2. In germline, CDR1 is LNHDA, CDR2 SQIVND (reference sequence). V lost 5 bases, J lost 0 bases, and 1 base stayed unmatched. The CDR3 runs 14 residues.

This clone was seen a single time. The chain carries TRBV6-5 and TRBJ1-2, with 8 nucleotides matching TRBD1. This CDR3 is 15 amino acids long. In germline, CDR1 is MNHEY, CDR2 SVGAGI. J gave up 7 bases and V 7 bases, and 14 bases lay outside the gene matches. The CDR3 reads CASKPGDRPRAGYTF. In nucleotides, the CDR3 is TGTGCCAGCAAGCCCGGGGACAGGCCAAGGGCTGGCTACACCTTC.

J is TRBJ1-1 and V is TRBV28, with a tentative D call TRBD1 (6 bases). This CDR3 has 15 amino acids. Looked up from germline, CDR1 is MDHEN and CDR2 is SYDVKM. Deletions cut 8 bases from V and 0 bases from J, with 16 bases between. The CDR3 DNA is TGTGCCAGCGAAACGCAGGGGAACCTGAACACTGAAGCTTTCTTT. Translation gives CASETQGNLNTEAFF.

This chain connects TRBV19 to TRBJ2-7, with a possible D match to TRBD2 (6 bases). CDR3 length: 16 amino acids. Germline V gene sequence: CDR1 LNHDA, CDR2 SQIVND (reference sequence). V lost 4 bases and J lost 2, with 18 bases in between. CDR3 in amino acids: CASSTPGVADPYEQYF. As DNA, the CDR3 is TGTGCCAGTAGTACCCCGGGGGTAGCGGACCCCTACGAGCAGTACTTC.

This chain uses TRBV19 with TRBJ1-2, with 9 bases matching TRBD1. The germline V gene has CDR1 LNHDA and CDR2 SQIVND (reference sequence). The CDR3 contains 16 residues. The J segment lost 3 bases and the V segment lost 9 bases, leaving 14 bases of the junction unmatched. Here the CDR3 reads CASSPGQGIGDYGYTF. CDR3 sequence (DNA): TGTGCCAGCTCTCCGGGACAGGGTATCGGGGACTATGGCTACACCTTC.

This clone was counted a few times. This chain joins TRBV5-1 and TRBJ2-1, with 11 bases matching TRBD1. The germline V gene has CDR1 SGHRS and CDR2 YFSETQ. The CDR3 loop spans 19 amino acids. With 1 base clipped from V and 9 bases from J, the junction kept 18 bases outside the gene matches. The CDR3 here is CASSLLGLDRGRTGGEQFF. Here the CDR3 DNA reads TGCGCCAGCAGCTTGTTAGGCTTGGACAGGGGGCGGACTGGCGGTGAGCAGTTCTTC.